This TCR beta chain was found in a study of shared clonotypes between healthy human individuals. The V gene's germline CDR1 is MDHEN and CDR2 SYDVKM. This CDR3 region has 14 residues. V lost 7 bases to trimming and J lost 3 bases; unmatched junction nucleotides: 4. Genomic DNA (from each subset) was split evenly across several immunoSEQ plates. Produced via immunoSEQ multiplex PCR; TCRdb's table is partial and in-frame only. The data hold 2 million to 2.5 million clones, with roughly 92% observed a single time. This TCR was recovered from a man between 18 and 35 years old in good health. Some clones in this sample may be carry-over from other donors' samples. V is TRBV28 and J is TRBJ2-2; TRBD2 matches at 8 bases. Sequenced material: naive CD4+ T cells from PBMCs. Subset specified: CD45RA+ positively selected. The CDR3 DNA follows: TGTGCCAGCACTCCGCGGGAGGACACCGGGGAGCTGTTTTTT. Protein product: CASTPREDTGELFF.